This TCR beta chain was observed in a study of graft-versus-host responses after intestinal transplantation. Study summary: All recipients were transplanted with multivisceral, liver-intestinal, or isolated intestinal grafts. The recipients all started with anti-thymocyte globulin induction and then took tacrolimus and steroids for 2 to 3 years. Notes on the study in general: Allograft clonal ratios (graft-versus-host to host-versus-graft) were high in patients who had graft-donor T cell macrochimerism. GvH clones surfaced in recipient marrow, some emerging earlier in ileum or blood.

Clones were sequenced by immunoSEQ multiplex PCR, and TCRdb holds only the in-frame ones, with some missing. The sample has almost 55,000 clones, about 89% seen once. Trimming at V came to 5 bases and at J to 2 bases, leaving 10 bases not matched to a gene. Germline values: CDR1 SGHAT, CDR2 FQNNGV. The CDR3 extends over 16 amino acids. About this clone itself: As yet, its antigen is unknown.

The TCR comes from a human patient who received an intestinal transplant, so some T cells may come from the graft donor. The starting material was PBMCs, obtained around 95 weeks after intestinal transplant. This chain connects TRBV11-2 to TRBJ1-1; TRBD1 agrees at 8 bases. The CDR3 sequence is CASSTRGTGVNTEAFF. The CDR3 coding sequence is TGTGCCAGCAGCACTAGGGGGACAGGAGTTAACACTGAAGCTTTCTTT. The whole variable domain, remainder taken from reference TRBV11-2 and TRBJ1-1, is EAGVAQSPRYKIIEKRQSVAFWCNPISGHATLYWYQQILGQGPKLLIQFQNNGVVDDSQLPKDRFSAERLKGVDSTLKIQPAKLEDSAVYLCASSTRGTGVNTEAFFGQGTRLTVV.